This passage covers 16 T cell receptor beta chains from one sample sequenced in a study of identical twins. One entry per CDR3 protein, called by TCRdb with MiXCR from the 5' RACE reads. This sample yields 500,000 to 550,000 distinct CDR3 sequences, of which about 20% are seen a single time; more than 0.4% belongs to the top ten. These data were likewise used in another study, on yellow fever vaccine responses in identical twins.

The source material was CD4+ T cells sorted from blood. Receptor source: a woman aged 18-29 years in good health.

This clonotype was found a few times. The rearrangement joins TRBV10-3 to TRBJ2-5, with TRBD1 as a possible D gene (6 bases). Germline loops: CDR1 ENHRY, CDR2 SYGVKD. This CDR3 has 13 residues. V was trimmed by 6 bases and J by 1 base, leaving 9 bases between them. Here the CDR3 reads CAIRGHTQETQYF. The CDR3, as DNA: TGTGCCATCAGGGGACATACCCAAGAGACCCAGTACTTC.

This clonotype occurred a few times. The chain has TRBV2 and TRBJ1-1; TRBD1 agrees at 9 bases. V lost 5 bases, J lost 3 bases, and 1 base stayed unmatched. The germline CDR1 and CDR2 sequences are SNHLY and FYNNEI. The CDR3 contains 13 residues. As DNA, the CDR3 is TGTGCCAGCAGTTGGACAGGGGACACTGAAGCTTTCTTT. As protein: CASSWTGDTEAFF.

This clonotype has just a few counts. The CDR3 reads CASSLMRGESYGYTF. CDR3 sequence (DNA): TGCGCCAGCAGCTTGATGAGGGGCGAGAGCTATGGCTACACCTTC. This chain joins TRBV5-1 and TRBJ1-2; possible D gene TRBD1, 5 bases. The V and J ends lost 1 base and 4 bases respectively, with 14 bases between them. Germline V CDR1 and CDR2: SGHRS, YFSETQ. The CDR3 length is 15 residues.

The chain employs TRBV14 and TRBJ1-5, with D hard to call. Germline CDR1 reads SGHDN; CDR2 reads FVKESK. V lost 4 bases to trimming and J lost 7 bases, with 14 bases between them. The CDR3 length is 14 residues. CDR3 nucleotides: TGTGCCAGCAGCCCTAGCGAAGGTGGACAGCCCCAGCATTTT. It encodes CASSPSEGGQPQHF.

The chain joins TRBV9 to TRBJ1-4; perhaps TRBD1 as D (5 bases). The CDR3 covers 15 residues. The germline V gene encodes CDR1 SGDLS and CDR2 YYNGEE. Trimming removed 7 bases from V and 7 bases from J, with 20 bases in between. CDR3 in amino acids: CASSTGRQGSEKLFF. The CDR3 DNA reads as TGTGCCAGCTCCACGGGCCGGCAGGGAAGTGAAAAACTGTTTTTT.

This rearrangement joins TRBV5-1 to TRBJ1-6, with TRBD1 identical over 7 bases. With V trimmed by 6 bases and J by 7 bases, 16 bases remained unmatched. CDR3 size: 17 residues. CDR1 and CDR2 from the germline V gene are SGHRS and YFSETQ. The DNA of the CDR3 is TGCGCCAGCACCAAACCGTCACATGGGACAGCAAATTCACCCCTCCACTTT. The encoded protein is CASTKPSHGTANSPLHF. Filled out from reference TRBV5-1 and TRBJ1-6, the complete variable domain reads KAGVTQTPRYLIKTRGQQVTLSCSPISGHRSVSWYQQTPGQGLQFLFEYFSETQRNKGNFPGRFSGRQFSNSRSEMNVSTLELGDSALYLCASTKPSHGTANSPLHFGNGTRLTVT.

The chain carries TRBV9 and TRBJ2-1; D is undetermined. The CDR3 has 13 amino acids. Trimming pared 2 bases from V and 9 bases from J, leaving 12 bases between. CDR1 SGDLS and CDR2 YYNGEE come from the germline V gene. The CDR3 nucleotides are TGTGCCAGCAGCGTGGCCAGCTATAGTGAGCAGTTCTTC. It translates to CASSVASYSEQFF.

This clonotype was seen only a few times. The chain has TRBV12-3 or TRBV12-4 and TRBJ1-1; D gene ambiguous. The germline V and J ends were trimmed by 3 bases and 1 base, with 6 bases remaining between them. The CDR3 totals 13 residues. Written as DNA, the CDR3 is TGTGCCAGCAGTTTGTTATGGAACACTGAAGCTTTCTTT. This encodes CASSLLWNTEAFF.

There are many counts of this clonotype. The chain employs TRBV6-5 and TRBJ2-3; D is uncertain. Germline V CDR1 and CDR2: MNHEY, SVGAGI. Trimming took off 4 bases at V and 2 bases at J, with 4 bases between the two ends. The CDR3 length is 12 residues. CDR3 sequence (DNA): TGTGCCAGCAGTTCCATCACAGATACGCAGTATTTT. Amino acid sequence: CASSSITDTQYF.

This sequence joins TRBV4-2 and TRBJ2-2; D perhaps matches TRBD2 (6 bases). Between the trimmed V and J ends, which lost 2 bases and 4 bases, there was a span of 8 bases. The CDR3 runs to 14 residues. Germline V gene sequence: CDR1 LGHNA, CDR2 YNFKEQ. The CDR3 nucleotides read TGTGCCAGCAGCCAACGGGACTTCACCGGGGAGCTGTTTTTT. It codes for CASSQRDFTGELFF.

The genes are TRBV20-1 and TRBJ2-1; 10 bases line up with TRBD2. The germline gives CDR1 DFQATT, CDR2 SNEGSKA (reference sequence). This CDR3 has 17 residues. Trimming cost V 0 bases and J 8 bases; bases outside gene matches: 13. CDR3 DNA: TGCAGTGCTAGAGATGGTGGAGCGGGAGGGCAGGGGGATGAGCAGTTCTTC. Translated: CSARDGGAGGQGDEQFF.

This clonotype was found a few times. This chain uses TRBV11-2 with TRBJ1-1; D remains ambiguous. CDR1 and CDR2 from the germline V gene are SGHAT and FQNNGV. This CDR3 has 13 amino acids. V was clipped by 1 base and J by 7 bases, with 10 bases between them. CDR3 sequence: CASSLVATSEAFF. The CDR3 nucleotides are TGTGCCAGCAGCTTAGTGGCCACCAGTGAAGCTTTCTTT. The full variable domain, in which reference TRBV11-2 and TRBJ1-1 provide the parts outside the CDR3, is EAGVAQSPRYKIIEKRQSVAFWCNPISGHATLYWYQQILGQGPKLLIQFQNNGVVDDSQLPKDRFSAERLKGVDSTLKIQPAKLEDSAVYLCASSLVATSEAFFGQGTRLTVV.

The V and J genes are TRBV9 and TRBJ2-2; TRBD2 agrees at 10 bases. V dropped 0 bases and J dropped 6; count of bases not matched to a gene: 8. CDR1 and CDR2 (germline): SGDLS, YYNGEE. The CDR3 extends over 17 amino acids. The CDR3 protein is CASSVGDSGRLAGELFF. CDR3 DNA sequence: TGTGCCAGCAGCGTAGGGGATAGCGGGAGGTTAGCCGGGGAGCTGTTTTTT.

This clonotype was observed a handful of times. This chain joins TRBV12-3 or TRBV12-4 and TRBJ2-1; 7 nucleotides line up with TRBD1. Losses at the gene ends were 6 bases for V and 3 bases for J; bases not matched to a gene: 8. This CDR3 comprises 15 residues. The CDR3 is CASSPDRVNYNEQFF. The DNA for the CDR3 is TGTGCCAGCAGCCCCGACAGGGTAAACTACAATGAGCAGTTCTTC.

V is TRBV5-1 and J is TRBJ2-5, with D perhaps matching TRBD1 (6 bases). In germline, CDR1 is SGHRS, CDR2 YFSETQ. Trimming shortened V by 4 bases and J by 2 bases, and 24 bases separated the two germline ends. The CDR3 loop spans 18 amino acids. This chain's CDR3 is CASSPHPPGRGNQETQYF. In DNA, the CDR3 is TGCGCCAGCAGCCCCCACCCCCCTGGCAGGGGAAATCAAGAGACCCAGTACTTC.

CDR3 DNA: TGTGCTAGTGATCGCGGGAGACGGGCCGGGGAGCTGTTTTTT. Its translation is CASDRGRRAGELFF. The chain carries TRBV12-5 and TRBJ2-2; 7 nucleotides agree with TRBD2. Trimming took 7 bases from V and 6 from J; bases not matched to a gene: 8. The germline CDR1 and CDR2 sequences are LGHNT and FRNRAP. The CDR3 contains 14 residues. Supplemented by reference TRBV12-5 and TRBJ2-2, the full variable domain reads DARVTQTPRHKVTEMGQEVTMRCQPILGHNTVFWYRQTMMQGLELLAYFRNRAPLDDSGMPKDRFSAEMPDATLATLKIQPSEPRDSAVYFCASDRGRRAGELFFGEGSRLTVL.